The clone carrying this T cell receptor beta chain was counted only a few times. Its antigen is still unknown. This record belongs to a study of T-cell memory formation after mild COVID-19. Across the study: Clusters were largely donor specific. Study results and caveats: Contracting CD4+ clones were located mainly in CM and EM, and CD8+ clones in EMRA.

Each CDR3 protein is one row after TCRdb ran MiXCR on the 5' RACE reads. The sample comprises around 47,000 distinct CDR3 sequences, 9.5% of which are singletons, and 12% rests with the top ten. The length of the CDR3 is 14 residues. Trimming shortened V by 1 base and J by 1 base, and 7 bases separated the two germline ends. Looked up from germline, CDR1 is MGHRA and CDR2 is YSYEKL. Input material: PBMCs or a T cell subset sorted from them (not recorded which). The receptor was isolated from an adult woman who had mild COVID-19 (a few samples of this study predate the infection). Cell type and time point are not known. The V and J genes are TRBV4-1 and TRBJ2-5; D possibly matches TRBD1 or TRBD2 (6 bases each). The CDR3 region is CASSQGGAQETQYF. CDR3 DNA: TGCGCCAGCAGCCAAGGGGGGGCCCAAGAGACCCAGTACTTC.